The rows below give T cell receptor beta chains drawn from one sample of a study of read filtering for tumor transcriptome and immune sequencing. One entry per CDR3 protein, called by TCRdb with MiXCR from the reads. This table has 35,000 to 50,000 distinct CDR3 sequences, around 11% appearing once. Sequencing was performed on a population of CD138-negative cells sorted from bone marrow. Receptors originate from a donor over 35 with multiple myeloma. Both conserved end residues are trimmed from each CDR3. A D gene is named only where the DNA matches it firmly.

CDR3 length,J gene,D gene,V gene,CDR3 protein
13,TRBJ1-3,.,TRBV7-9,ASSLLITSGNTIY
10,TRBJ2-7,.,TRBV7-9,ASRVLGSELY
15,TRBJ2-5,.,TRBV11-3,ASSLGAIVRTQETQY
15,TRBJ1-1,.,TRBV19,ASSIPTPLGRGTEAF
11,TRBJ2-7,.,TRBV20-1,SARQRAWYEQY
16,TRBJ2-7,TRBD1,TRBV2,AGTGESWTGQNPYEQY
13,TRBJ2-7,TRBD1,TRBV27,ASAPGQGQTYEQY
13,TRBJ2-7,TRBD2,TRBV20-1,SARDSGGLSYEQY
12,TRBJ2-7,.,TRBV7-9,ASSDRSSLYEQY
14,TRBJ2-6,.,TRBV28,ASIPGGVTGANVLT
13,TRBJ2-2,.,TRBV19,ASSMGRQVDGELF
14,TRBJ2-2,TRBD2,TRBV7-2,ASSPMPVAGTGELF
14,TRBJ2-1,TRBD2,TRBV4-2,ASSPQSLAGGGEQF
9,TRBJ2-7,.,TRBV30,AWEQGHEQY
13,TRBJ1-5,TRBD1,TRBV30,AWSPGTGTDQPQH
10,TRBJ1-1,.,TRBV6-5,ASSPGFTEAF
14,TRBJ1-6,TRBD1,TRBV12-3/TRBV12-4,ASSGLTDRVNSPPH
14,TRBJ2-2,TRBD1,TRBV7-6,ASSLLGQGVTGELF
10,TRBJ2-7,.,TRBV5-6,AGSRTDYEQY
11,TRBJ1-1,.,TRBV27,ASSWGTTTEAF
12,TRBJ2-2,TRBD2,TRBV20-1,SALTSGGVGELF
16,TRBJ2-1,.,TRBV11-2,ASSPLGALPTLYNEQF
12,TRBJ2-5,TRBD1,TRBV5-4,ASSSDRARETQY
14,TRBJ2-1,TRBD1,TRBV20-1,SARDMDRGGYNEQF
10,TRBJ2-5,.,TRBV7-9,ASSSRGETQY
10,TRBJ1-5,.,TRBV20-1,SAGPTDKPQH
14,TRBJ2-5,.,TRBV4-2,ASTHSPDITQETQY
15,TRBJ2-3,TRBD2,TRBV3-1,ASSQGGLSGGYNTQY
14,TRBJ1-1,.,TRBV11-1,ASSRSTGWGEAEAF
14,TRBJ2-7,TRBD2,TRBV4-2,ASSQDDLAGGLEQY
14,TRBJ2-1,TRBD1,TRBV11-2,ASSFTGTGRPVEQF
11,TRBJ1-2,.,TRBV12-3/TRBV12-4,ASNSLPGYGYT
10,TRBJ2-2,.,TRBV9,ASSVERGELF
13,TRBJ1-1,.,TRBV25-1,ASSGAGRMNTEAF
17,TRBJ2-2,TRBD2,TRBV28,ASSFPSTSGGSDTGELF
13,TRBJ1-1,TRBD1,TRBV5-6,ASSLPGGANTEAF